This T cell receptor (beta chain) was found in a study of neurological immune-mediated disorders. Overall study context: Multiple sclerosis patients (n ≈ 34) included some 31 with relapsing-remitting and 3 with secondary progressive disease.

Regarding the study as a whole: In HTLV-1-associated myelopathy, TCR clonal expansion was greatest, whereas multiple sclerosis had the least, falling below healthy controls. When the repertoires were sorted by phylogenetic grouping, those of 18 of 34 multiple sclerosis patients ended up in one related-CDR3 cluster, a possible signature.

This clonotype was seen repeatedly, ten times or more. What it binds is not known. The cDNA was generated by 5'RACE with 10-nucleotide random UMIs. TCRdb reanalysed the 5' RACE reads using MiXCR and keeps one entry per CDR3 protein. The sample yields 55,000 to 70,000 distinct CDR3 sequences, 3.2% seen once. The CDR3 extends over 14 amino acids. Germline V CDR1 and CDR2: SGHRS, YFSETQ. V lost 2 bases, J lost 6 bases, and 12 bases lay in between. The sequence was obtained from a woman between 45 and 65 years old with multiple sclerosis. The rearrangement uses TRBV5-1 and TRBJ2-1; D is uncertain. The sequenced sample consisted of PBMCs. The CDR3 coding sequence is TGCGCCAGCAGCTTCCCGACCCCCCCCAATGAGCAGTTCTTC. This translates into CASSFPTPPNEQFF.